The present T cell receptor (beta chain) was sequenced within a study of T cell responses to AZD1222 COVID-19 vaccine. Points from the study as a whole: Donors in the cohort were predominantly white British and more often female, and clonal diversity was possibly underestimated. Of the AZD1222 recipients, only 5 to 7 were seropositive at baseline.

Comment on this clone: Its antigen is not identified.

Trimming stripped 3 bases from V and 0 bases from J, with 5 bases between. CDR1 and CDR2 from the germline V gene are DFQATT and SNEGSKA (reference sequence). The CDR3 loop spans 12 amino acids. TCRdb's copy holds only in-frame clones and misses some; the assay was immunoSEQ multiplex PCR. Of roughly 36,000 clones in the sample, roughly nine tenths are singletons; the top ten hold 5.5% to 8%. The material sequenced was peripheral blood, taken on day 0 of AZD1222 vaccination. J is TRBJ2-5 and V is TRBV20-1; D ambiguous. This receptor was taken from an adult in good health. Here the CDR3 DNA reads TGCAGTGCTAGTTACTACCAAGAGACCCAGTACTTC. Amino acids: CSASYYQETQYF.